These 17 T cell receptor beta chains were all obtained from the same sample, sequenced in a study of early T cells in non-severe SARS-CoV-2 infection (dated by TCRdb to 2020 to 2023). Libraries were made using 5' RACE. TCRdb lists the instrument as NextSeq 500. Through fastp at Q25 and MiXCR, TCRdb rebuilt clones from the public reads, retaining in-frame beta chains. Records with the same CDR3 protein are collapsed into one entry carrying the most frequent genes and DNA. This sample gives around 60,000 distinct CDR3 sequences in total; approximately 11% of them show up just once. 8% to 10% of the sample goes to the ten largest clones. Sequencing was done on a sample of whole blood. These receptors were collected from an adult who was a healthcare worker with PCR-confirmed SARS-CoV-2 infection or an uninfected control (not recorded which).

This clonotype appeared many times. The V gene is TRBV12-3 or TRBV12-4, the J gene TRBJ2-7, with 9 positions matching TRBD2. V was clipped by 2 bases and J by 7 bases; unmatched bases: 6. The CDR3 is 14 residues long. The CDR3 sequence: CASSLTSGREEQYF. CDR3 bases: TGTGCCAGCAGTTTAACTAGCGGGCGGGAGGAGCAGTACTTC.

The CDR3: CATSDPGEVGQETQYF. The CDR3 DNA sequence: TGTGCCACCAGTGACCCAGGGGAGGTCGGTCAAGAGACCCAGTACTTC. This rearrangement joins TRBV24-1 to TRBJ2-5; D could derive from TRBD1 or TRBD2 (6 bases each). Germline loops: CDR1 KGHDR, CDR2 SFDVKD. CDR3 size: 16 residues. V was clipped by 4 bases and J by 2 bases, with 16 bases between them.

The sample holds a few counts of this clonotype. The chain links TRBV5-1 to TRBJ2-3; D is unclear. The germline CDR1 and CDR2 sequences are SGHRS and YFSETQ. The CDR3 has 13 amino acids. The germline V and J ends were trimmed by 0 bases and 4 bases, with 6 bases remaining between them. CDR3 coding DNA: TGCGCCAGCAGCTTGGACGGGCCAGATACGCAGTATTTT. Its translation is CASSLDGPDTQYF.

This clonotype was recorded at least ten times. J is TRBJ2-1 and V is TRBV20-1; 11 bases match TRBD2. The CDR3 runs 16 residues. Germline V lookup: CDR1 DFQATT, CDR2 SNEGSKA (reference sequence). Trimming at V came to 5 bases and at J to 10 bases, leaving 16 bases not matched to a gene. The DNA for the CDR3 is TGCAGTGCTGGACTACTAGCGGGGGACCGCCTTAGGGAGCAGTTCTTC. Translated, it gives CSAGLLAGDRLREQFF.

This clonotype was recorded at least ten times. The V and J genes are TRBV30 and TRBJ1-5; D unresolved. The ends were cut back, 5 bases at V and 2 bases at J, with 10 bases in the middle. The CDR3 has 13 amino acids. Germline V gene data show CDR1 as GTSNPN and CDR2 as SVGIG (reference sequence). The CDR3 spells CAWAYRGNQPQHF. In DNA, the CDR3 is TGTGCCTGGGCCTATCGAGGCAATCAGCCCCAGCATTTT.

The CDR3 here is CASRQAGGQPQHF. The CDR3 coding sequence is TGTGCCAGCAGACAGGCGGGAGGTCAGCCCCAGCATTTT. The rearrangement joins TRBV6-5 to TRBJ1-5; D is perhaps TRBD1 (5 bases). V was trimmed by 6 bases and J by 6 bases, leaving 12 bases between them. CDR1 and CDR2 (germline): MNHEY, SVGAGI. CDR3 length equals 13 residues.

The rearrangement uses TRBV29-1 and TRBJ1-1; D not certain. The CDR3 is made up of 13 amino acids. V was shortened by 7 bases and J by 1 base, with 13 bases between the two germline ends. Looked up from germline, CDR1 is SQVTM and CDR2 is ANQGSEA. CDR3 nucleotides: TGCAGCGCCCCAGGTGTCTCGAACACTGAAGCTTTCTTT. This translates into CSAPGVSNTEAFF.

The sample holds many counts of this clonotype. V gene TRBV30 combines with J gene TRBJ1-5, with D possibly matching TRBD1 (6 bases). The CDR3 is 15 residues long. With 2 bases removed from V and 3 bases from J, the gap between germline ends came to 14 bases. Germline loops: CDR1 GTSNPN, CDR2 SVGIG (reference sequence). The CDR3 DNA sequence: TGTGCCTGGAGTCGCTCCAGGGGAAACAATCAGCCCCAGCATTTT. It codes for CAWSRSRGNNQPQHF.

CDR3 DNA: TGTGCCAGCAGCAGAACGGCCCTCTTAGCAGGGCACACAGATACGCAGTATTTT. Residues: CASSRTALLAGHTDTQYF. The chain joins TRBV7-2 to TRBJ2-3, with TRBD1 as a possible D gene (5 bases). The germline V gene encodes CDR1 SGHTA and CDR2 FQGNSA. V was cut by 5 bases and J by 2 bases, with 23 bases left in between. The CDR3 runs 18 residues. Combining the CDR3 with reference TRBV7-2 and TRBJ2-3 gives the whole variable domain GAGVSQSPSNKVTEKGKDVELRCDPISGHTALYWYRQSLGQGLEFLIYFQGNSAPDKSGLPSDRFSAERTGGSVSTLTIQRTQQEDSAVYLCASSRTALLAGHTDTQYFGPGTRLTVL.

This clonotype was picked up many times. The chain uses TRBV19 and TRBJ1-5; TRBD1 matches 11 bases. V lost 8 bases and J lost 4; bases outside the gene matches: 7. The CDR3 runs 15 residues. The germline V gene has CDR1 LNHDA and CDR2 SQIVND (reference sequence). CDR3 region: CASVRTGGANQPQHF. The CDR3 region has the DNA TGTGCCAGTGTTAGGACAGGGGGCGCGAATCAGCCCCAGCATTTT.

This clonotype was seen repeatedly, ten times or more. The gene calls are TRBV5-1 and TRBJ2-5; 7 bases agree with TRBD1. Germline V gene lookup returns CDR1 SGHRS and CDR2 YFSETQ. J gave up 5 bases and V 7 bases, and 17 bases lay outside the gene matches. The length of the CDR3 is 16 residues. The CDR3 is CASPGRTGPAEETQYF. CDR3 DNA sequence: TGCGCCAGCCCCGGCAGGACAGGTCCTGCTGAGGAGACCCAGTACTTC.

The chain carries TRBV28 and TRBJ1-1, with 7 bases aligning to TRBD1. There are 14 residues in the CDR3. Germline CDR1 is MDHEN and CDR2 is SYDVKM. V dropped 3 bases and J dropped 8; count of bases not matched to a gene: 9. Here the CDR3 reads CASSFRGLTFEAFF. The CDR3, as DNA: TGTGCCAGCAGTTTTAGGGGGCTCACCTTCGAAGCTTTCTTT.

This clonotype was seen more than once but under ten times. V and J are TRBV12-3 or TRBV12-4 and TRBJ1-3, with D tentatively TRBD1 (6 bases). The germline V and J ends were trimmed by 3 bases and 3 bases, with 9 bases remaining between them. The CDR3 is 14 residues long. The CDR3 here is CASSLRTVGNTIYF. CDR3 sequence (DNA): TGTGCCAGCAGTTTGCGGACAGTTGGAAACACCATATATTTT.

This chain uses TRBV30 with TRBJ1-1; D uncertain. The V and J ends lost 3 bases and 1 base respectively, with 0 bases between them. The CDR3 has 10 amino acids. Germline CDR1 GTSNPN, CDR2 SVGIG (reference sequence). The CDR3 DNA sequence: TGTGCCTGGAGGAACACTGAAGCTTTCTTT. Its translation: CAWRNTEAFF.

This chain joins TRBV30 and TRBJ2-3, with TRBD2 matching 10 bases. Germline trimming cut 3 bases from V and 0 bases from J; bases unmatched to any gene: 9. Germline CDR1 is GTSNPN and CDR2 is SVGIG (reference sequence). The CDR3 sequence is 17 residues long. The CDR3 DNA follows: TGTGCCTGGAGAGGACTAGCGGCGGAGACTAGCACAGATACGCAGTATTTT. This translates into CAWRGLAAETSTDTQYF. Filled out from reference TRBV30 and TRBJ2-3, the complete variable domain reads SQTIHQWPATLVQPVGSPLSLECTVEGTSNPNLYWYRQAAGRGLQLLFYSVGIGQISSEVPQNLSASRPQDRQFILSSKKLLLSDSGFYLCAWRGLAAETSTDTQYFGPGTRLTVL.

This clonotype appeared many times. This chain uses TRBV7-9 with TRBJ2-5; TRBD2 agrees at 8 bases. Germline V lookup: CDR1 SEHNR, CDR2 FQNEAQ (reference sequence). V dropped 5 bases and J dropped 5; count of bases not matched to a gene: 7. This CDR3 is 14 amino acids long. The CDR3 bases are TGTGCCAGCAGCGCCCGACTAGCGATGGAGACCCAGTACTTC. This codes for CASSARLAMETQYF.

This clonotype was recorded many times. The chain employs TRBV5-1 and TRBJ2-7; D remains ambiguous. V shed 4 bases and J shed 7 bases, with 18 bases lying between them. CDR1 and CDR2 (germline): SGHRS, YFSETQ. CDR3 length: 14 amino acids. The CDR3 loop reads CASSQNSEVEEQYF. The CDR3 nucleotides read TGCGCCAGCAGCCAGAATAGTGAGGTAGAGGAGCAGTACTTC.